Below, 18 T cell receptor beta chains from the same sample are listed, as sequenced in a study of blood T cell repertoires in COVID-19. Measured with immunoSEQ multiplex PCR; TCRdb has only the in-frame clones, and not every one. The data hold over 200,000 clones, with around 80% observed a single time. The specimen sequenced was peripheral blood. These receptors all come from a woman between 35 and 50 years old with acute or convalescent COVID-19.

V gene TRBV2 combines with J gene TRBJ2-3; 7 nucleotides agree with TRBD1. Germline trimming cut 2 bases from V and 1 base from J; bases unmatched to any gene: 6. The CDR3 runs to 16 residues. Germline CDR1 and CDR2: SNHLY and FYNNEI. As DNA, the CDR3 is TGTGCCAGCAGTGAATATGGAACAGGGGGCACAGATACGCAGTATTTT. It specifies CASSEYGTGGTDTQYF.

The chain couples TRBV10-3 to TRBJ1-2, with D unresolved. CDR1 ENHRY and CDR2 SYGVKD come from the germline V gene. Trimming shortened V by 6 bases and J by 3 bases, and 11 bases separated the two germline ends. The CDR3 length is 13 residues. The DNA for the CDR3 is TGTGCCATCAGCTGGGGTAGCGACTATGGCTACACCTTC. Translation: CAISWGSDYGYTF.

This chain links TRBV9 with TRBJ2-1; 8 bases map to TRBD2. Per germline, CDR1 SGDLS and CDR2 YYNGEE. The junction had 9 bases not matched to a gene; V was cut back by 4 bases and J by 3 bases. The CDR3 sequence is 16 residues long. Here the CDR3 DNA reads TGTGCCAGCAGCCCCTCAGCGGGAGAGGGCTACAATGAGCAGTTCTTC. It translates to CASSPSAGEGYNEQFF. Drawing the rest from reference TRBV9 and TRBJ2-1, the complete variable domain is DSGVTQTPKHLITATGQRVTLRCSPRSGDLSVYWYQQSLDQGLQFLIQYYNGEERAKGNILERFSAQQFPDLHSELNLSSLELGDSALYFCASSPSAGEGYNEQFFGPGTRLTVL.

V usage is TRBV5-1 and J usage is TRBJ2-2, with 9 bases fitting TRBD1. Germline CDR1 reads SGHRS; CDR2 reads YFSETQ. The CDR3 has 15 residues. The junction had 3 bases not matched to a gene; V was cut back by 0 bases and J by 6 bases. The CDR3 protein is CASSLARTGAGELFF. CDR3 sequence (DNA): TGCGCCAGCAGCTTGGCCAGGACAGGGGCCGGGGAGCTGTTTTTT.

This clone was observed a single time. The chain has TRBV21-1 and TRBJ2-7; the table assigns TRBD1, which was not confirmed against the DNA. TRBV21-1 represents a pseudogene. This CDR3 has 14 amino acids. The CDR3 coding sequence is TGTGCCAGCAGCTTTCGGGACAGGGGTTACGAGCAGTACTTC. Translating it yields CASSFRDRGYEQYF.

V usage is TRBV7-2 and J usage is TRBJ1-3; D gene unclear. The CDR3 runs 14 residues. The germline CDR1 and CDR2 sequences are SGHTA and FQGNSA. Trimming pared 1 base from V and 0 bases from J, leaving 4 bases between. CDR3 sequence reads: CASSLGLSGNTIYF. The CDR3 coding sequence is TGTGCCAGCAGCTTAGGGCTCTCTGGAAACACCATATATTTT.

This chain joins TRBV27 and TRBJ2-3; 10 bases align to TRBD2. The V gene's germline CDR1 is MNHEY and CDR2 SMNVEV (reference sequence). The CDR3 covers 15 residues. Trimming cost V 3 bases and J 6 bases; bases outside gene matches: 6. In nucleotides, the CDR3 is TGTGCCAGCAGTTTGGGAGCGGGGGGGCTGGATACGCAGTATTTT. Amino acids: CASSLGAGGLDTQYF.

The chain couples TRBV5-1 to TRBJ2-7, with 9 bases lining up with TRBD1. This CDR3 is 15 amino acids long. CDR1 and CDR2 from the germline V gene are SGHRS and YFSETQ. V shed 0 bases and J 3 bases; nucleotides not matched to a gene: 4. In DNA form, the CDR3 reads TGCGCCAGCAGCTTGGTTTCGGGACAGGGCTACGAGCAGTACTTC. Its translation is CASSLVSGQGYEQYF.

The CDR3 sequence is CASSAGTSGQETQYF. CDR3 DNA sequence: TGTGCCAGCAGCGCGGGGACTAGCGGCCAAGAGACCCAGTACTTC. The J gene is TRBJ2-5, the V gene TRBV11-3, with TRBD2 matching 11 bases. Losses at the gene ends were 5 bases for V and 1 base for J; bases not matched to a gene: 3. Germline lookup yields CDR1 SGHNT and CDR2 YENEEA. This CDR3 region has 15 residues.

The chain joins TRBV5-5 to TRBJ2-7, with TRBD1 matching over 8 bases. The germline gives CDR1 SGHKS, CDR2 YYEKEE (reference sequence). The CDR3 spans 16 residues. The ends lost 4 bases at V and 3 bases at J; junction bases unmatched: 12. Here the CDR3 DNA reads TGTGCCAGCAGCCACATAGGACAGGGAAAGCTCTACGAGCAGTACTTC. Its translation: CASSHIGQGKLYEQYF.

The chain employs TRBV6-1 and TRBJ2-7, with a tentative D call TRBD2 (6 bases). The CDR3 sequence is 13 residues long. Germline assignment: CDR1 MNHNS and CDR2 SASEGT. V was trimmed by 6 bases and J by 2 bases, leaving 11 bases between them. Written as DNA, the CDR3 is TGTGCCAGCAGGCCGGAGGGCACCTACGAGCAGTACTTC. It codes for CASRPEGTYEQYF.

Of note for this clone: The sample contains more than one DNA sequence encoding this CDR3. The genes are TRBV18 and TRBJ2-3; possibly TRBD2 for D (6 bases). Germline lookup yields CDR1 KGHSH and CDR2 LQKENI. V dropped 0 bases and J dropped 5 bases, with 6 bases sitting between them. The CDR3 is 13 residues long. The DNA of the CDR3 is TGTGCCAGCTCACCACCTAGCGGAGATACGCAGTATTTT. Amino acid sequence: CASSPPSGDTQYF. The variable domain in full, with the rest retrieved from reference TRBV18 and TRBJ2-3, is NAGVMQNPRHLVRRRGQEARLRCSPMKGHSHVYWYRQLPEEGLKFMVYLQKENIIDESGMPKERFSAEFPKEGPSILRIQQVVRGDSAAYFCASSPPSGDTQYFGPGTRLTVL.

The chain links TRBV11-1 to TRBJ1-2; a possible D gene is TRBD1 (5 bases). V was pared by 5 bases and J by 6 bases, with 19 bases between. Germline values: CDR1 SGHAT, CDR2 FQDESV (reference sequence). This CDR3 region has 15 residues. The CDR3 sequence: CASSPRTSLVDGYTF. Written as DNA, the CDR3 is TGTGCCAGCAGCCCTAGGACATCCTTGGTGGATGGCTACACCTTC.

This rearrangement joins TRBV5-1 to TRBJ1-2; weak D call: TRBD1 (6 bases). The CDR3 runs to 17 residues. Between the trimmed V and J ends, which lost 3 bases and 1 base, there was a span of 19 bases. Germline loops: CDR1 SGHRS, CDR2 YFSETQ. CDR3 in DNA: TGCGCCAGCAGCTATCGGGATGGGACACAGAATAACTATGGCTACACCTTC. This sequence encodes CASSYRDGTQNNYGYTF.

This sequence joins TRBV5-1 and TRBJ1-5; 7 bases agree with TRBD1. This CDR3 contains 14 residues. Germline loops: CDR1 SGHRS, CDR2 YFSETQ. The J segment lost 3 bases and the V segment lost 4 bases, leaving 4 bases of the junction unmatched. CDR3: CASSQGGLNQPQHF. The CDR3 DNA follows: TGCGCCAGCAGCCAGGGGGGCCTCAATCAGCCCCAGCATTTT.

The chain links TRBV11-2 to TRBJ2-5; 11 bases line up with TRBD2. The CDR3 totals 19 residues. V dropped 1 base and J dropped 0; count of bases not matched to a gene: 10. The germline V gene encodes CDR1 SGHAT and CDR2 FQNNGV. The CDR3 sequence: CASSLVSLRLAGNQETQYF. CDR3 coding DNA: TGTGCCAGCAGCTTAGTTAGTCTCAGACTAGCGGGAAACCAAGAGACCCAGTACTTC.

The chain is built from TRBV27 and TRBJ1-6; no clear D. Trimming stripped 6 bases from V and 3 bases from J, with 18 bases between. CDR1 MNHEY and CDR2 SMNVEV come from the germline V gene (reference sequence). There are 17 residues in the CDR3. The CDR3 bases are TGTGCCAGCAGATTCCAACTCCCAGGAAGCTATAATTCACCCCTCCACTTT. Translated, it gives CASRFQLPGSYNSPLHF.

This chain links TRBV20-1 with TRBJ1-1; D remains unclear. The CDR3 totals 13 residues. CDR1 and CDR2 from the germline V gene are DFQATT and SNEGSKA (reference sequence). The ends were cut back, 3 bases at V and 2 bases at J, with 10 bases in the middle. CDR3 bases: TGCAGTGCTAGTCGGTCAACCAACACTGAAGCTTTCTTT. Translation: CSASRSTNTEAFF.